The clone carrying this T cell receptor (beta chain) was observed many times. No antigen is known for it. TCRdb processed the 5' RACE reads anew with MiXCR; each CDR3 protein has one entry. Among some 38,000 distinct CDR3 sequences listed, over 12% were seen once. This sample was included in a study of neurological immune-mediated disorders. Looked up from germline, CDR1 is MNHNS and CDR2 is SASEGT. The CDR3 spans 14 residues. V was clipped by 3 bases and J by 7 bases, with 13 bases between them. Study-wide findings and caveats: HTLV-1-associated myelopathy had the most TCR clonal expansion, and multiple sclerosis had the least, less than healthy controls.

What was sequenced was PBMCs. The TCR comes from a woman aged 45-60 years with HTLV-1-associated myelopathy (HAM/TSP). The V call is TRBV6-1, the J call TRBJ1-5, with D perhaps TRBD1 (6 bases). CDR3 sequence reads: CASSEGGLGQPQHF. Written as DNA, the CDR3 is TGTGCCAGCAGTGAGGGGGGGCTCGGGCAGCCCCAGCATTTT.